This section outlines one TCR beta chain sequence together with its context. V lost 1 base and J lost 8, with 9 bases in between. Germline-derived CDR1 and CDR2 are MGHRA and YSYEKL. The CDR3 extends over 13 amino acids. Methods used by the authors: Researchers report that nucleated cell counts were estimated from reference gene primer amplification. The data were produced by immunoSEQ multiplex PCR, yet TCRdb's version contains in-frame clones alone and is incomplete. That table gives V, J and clone size, and the DNA gave D and trimming. The sample lists under 200,000 clones, around 85% seen once, with roughly 9.8% in the top ten. These data are taken from a study of blood T cell repertoires in COVID-19.

The specimen was peripheral blood. The genes are TRBV4-1 and TRBJ2-1; D possibly corresponds to TRBD2 (5 bases). The sequence derives from an elderly woman with acute or convalescent COVID-19. DNA for the CDR3: TGCGCCAGCAGCCAAGCCCCCGGGGATGAGCAGTTCTTC. Encoded protein: CASSQAPGDEQFF.